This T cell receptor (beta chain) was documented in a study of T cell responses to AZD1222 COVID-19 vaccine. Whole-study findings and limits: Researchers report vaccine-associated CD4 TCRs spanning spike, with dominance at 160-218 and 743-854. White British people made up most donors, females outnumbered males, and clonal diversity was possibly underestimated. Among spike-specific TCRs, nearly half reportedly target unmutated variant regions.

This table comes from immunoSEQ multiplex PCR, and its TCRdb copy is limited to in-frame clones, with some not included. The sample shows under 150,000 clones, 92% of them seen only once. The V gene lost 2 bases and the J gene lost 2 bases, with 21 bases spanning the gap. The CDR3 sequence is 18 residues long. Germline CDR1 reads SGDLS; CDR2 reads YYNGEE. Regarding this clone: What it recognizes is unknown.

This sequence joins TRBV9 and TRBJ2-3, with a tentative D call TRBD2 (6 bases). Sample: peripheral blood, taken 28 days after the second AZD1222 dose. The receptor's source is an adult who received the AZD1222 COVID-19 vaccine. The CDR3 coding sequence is TGTGCCAGCAGCGTCGGGGGTTACGGAGTTAAGGCCACAGATACGCAGTATTTT. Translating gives CASSVGGYGVKATDTQYF.